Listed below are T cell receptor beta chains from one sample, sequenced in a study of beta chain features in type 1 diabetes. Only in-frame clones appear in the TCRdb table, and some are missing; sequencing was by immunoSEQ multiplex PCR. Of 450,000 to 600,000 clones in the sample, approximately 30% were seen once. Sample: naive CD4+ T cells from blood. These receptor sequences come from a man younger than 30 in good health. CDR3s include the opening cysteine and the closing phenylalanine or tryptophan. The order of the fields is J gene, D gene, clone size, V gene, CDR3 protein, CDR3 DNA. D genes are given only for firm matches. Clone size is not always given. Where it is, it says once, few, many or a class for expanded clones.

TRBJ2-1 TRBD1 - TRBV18 CASSPGQGYNEQFF TGTGCCAGCTCACCGGGACAGGGATACAATGAGCAGTTCTTC
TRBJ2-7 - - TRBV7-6 CASSLWETTYEQYF TGTGCCAGCAGCTTGTGGGAGACTACCTACGAGCAGTACTTC
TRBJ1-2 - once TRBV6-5 CASRVVGGYGYTF TGTGCCAGCAGAGTAGTCGGTGGCTATGGCTACACCTTC
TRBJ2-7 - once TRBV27 CASRPDIGAAYEQYF TGTGCCAGCAGACCCGACATTGGTGCCGCCTACGAGCAGTACTTC
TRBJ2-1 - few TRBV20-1 CSARWSNEQFF TGCAGTGCCCGCTGGTCCAATGAGCAGTTCTTC
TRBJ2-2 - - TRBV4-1 CASRSHPGELFF TGCGCCAGCAGATCGCATCCCGGGGAGCTGTTTTTT
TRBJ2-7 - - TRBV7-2 CASSLETGLRRSFQYF TGTGCCAGCAGCTTAGAAACAGGGCTTCGCCGGTCGTTTCAGTACTTC
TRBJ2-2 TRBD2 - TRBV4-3 CASSQDGAGVVGELFF TGCGCCAGCAGCCAAGATGGAGCGGGAGTGGTCGGGGAGCTGTTTTTT
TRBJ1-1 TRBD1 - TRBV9 CASSVARGQGFTEAFF TGTGCCAGCAGCGTAGCTCGTGGACAGGGTTTCACTGAAGCTTTCTTT
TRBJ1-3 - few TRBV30 CAWSMWTGLTANTIYF TGTGCCTGGAGTATGTGGACTGGGCTGACGGCAAACACCATATATTTT
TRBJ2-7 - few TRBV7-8 CASSLEWRPVYEQYF TGTGCCAGCAGCTTAGAGTGGCGGCCCGTATACGAGCAGTACTTC
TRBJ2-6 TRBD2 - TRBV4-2 CASSQENSGSSYGANVLTF TGTGCCAGCAGCCAAGAGAATAGCGGGAGCTCGTACGGGGCCAACGTCCTGACTTTC
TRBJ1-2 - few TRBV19 CASSALTAYGYTF TGTGCCAGTAGTGCATTAACGGCCTATGGCTACACCTTC
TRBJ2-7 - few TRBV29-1 CSVPTGPYEQYF TGCAGCGTACCCACAGGGCCCTACGAGCAGTACTTC
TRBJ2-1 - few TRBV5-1 CASSLAAGSSYNEQFF TGCGCCAGCAGCTTGGCGGCGGGAAGCTCCTACAATGAGCAGTTCTTC
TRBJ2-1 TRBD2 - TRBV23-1 CASWEGQGTYNEQFF TGCGCCAGCTGGGAGGGGCAGGGAACCTACAATGAGCAGTTCTTC
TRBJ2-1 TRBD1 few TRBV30 CAWTRGQGLNEQFF TGTGCCTGGACCCGAGGACAGGGGTTGAATGAGCAGTTCTTC
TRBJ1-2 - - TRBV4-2 CASSQGPAPANYGYTF TGTGCCAGCAGCCAGGGTCCGGCCCCCGCAAACTATGGCTACACCTTC
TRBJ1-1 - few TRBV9 CASSVAHSGMNTEAFF TGTGCCAGCAGCGTAGCTCATAGTGGGATGAACACTGAAGCTTTCTTT
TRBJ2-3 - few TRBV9 CASSVVGDTQYF TGTGCCAGCAGCGTAGTGGGAGATACGCAGTATTTT
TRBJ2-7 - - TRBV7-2 CASSRYAGAPYEQYF TGTGCCAGCAGCCGTTATGCAGGGGCTCCCTACGAGCAGTACTTC
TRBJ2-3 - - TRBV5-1 CASESGGTDTQYF TGCGCCAGCGAGTCGGGCGGCACAGATACGCAGTATTTT
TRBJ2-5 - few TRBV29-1 CSVAGTEQETQYF TGCAGCGTTGCTGGGACTGAACAAGAGACCCAGTACTTC
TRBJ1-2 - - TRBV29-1 CSVGGADYGYTF TGCAGCGTCGGGGGGGCCGACTATGGCTACACCTTC
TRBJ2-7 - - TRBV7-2 CASSLTAPLGEQYF TGTGCCAGCAGCTTAACAGCTCCCCTGGGCGAGCAGTACTTC
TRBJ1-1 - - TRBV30 CAWSARWMGTEAFF TGTGCCTGGAGTGCCCGTTGGATGGGGACTGAAGCTTTCTTT
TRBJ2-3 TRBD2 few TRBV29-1 CSGKGLAAGTDTQYF TGCAGCGGAAAAGGACTAGCGGCCGGCACAGATACGCAGTATTTT
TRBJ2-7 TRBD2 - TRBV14 CASSQVPSGSKYEQYF TGTGCCAGCAGCCAAGTCCCTAGCGGGAGTAAGTACGAGCAGTACTTC
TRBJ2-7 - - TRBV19 CASSSRALEQYF TGTGCCAGTAGTAGCCGAGCGCTCGAGCAGTACTTC
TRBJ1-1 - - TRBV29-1 CSVVLGYDTEAFF TGCAGCGTTGTCTTGGGGTACGACACTGAAGCTTTCTTT
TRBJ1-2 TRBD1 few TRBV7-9 CASSIRRDRDYGYTF TGTGCCAGCAGCATCCGACGGGACAGGGACTATGGCTACACCTTC